Below are 19 T cell receptor beta chains sequenced from a single sample in a study of patients and donors after allogeneic stem cell transplantation. Each CDR3 protein is one row after TCRdb ran MiXCR on the RT-PCR reads. The top ten hold more than 9% of the sample, which has hundreds of thousands of distinct CDR3 sequences, 13% to 15% seen once. Sequenced: blood, either unsorted or a sorted T cell fraction (not recorded which). All receptors derive from a human donor who was either an allogeneic HSCT recipient or a stem cell or donor lymphocyte infusion donor (not recorded which). It is not recorded whose cells these are; they may come from a transplant donor.

V usage is TRBV11-3 and J usage is TRBJ2-5, with D perhaps matching TRBD2 (6 bases). Germline lookup yields CDR1 SGHNT and CDR2 YENEEA. The V and J ends lost 0 bases and 4 bases respectively, with 18 bases between them. This CDR3 is 17 amino acids long. The DNA for the CDR3 is TGTGCCAGCAGCTTAGAGCTATTGCAGGGAGGTCGAGAGACCCAGTACTTC. It is translated as CASSLELLQGGRETQYF.

This clonotype was seen at least ten times. The chain employs TRBV20-1 and TRBJ2-5; 11 nucleotides align to TRBD2. V lost 5 bases, J lost 4 bases, and 12 bases stayed unmatched. The CDR3 sequence is 16 residues long. Germline V gene sequence: CDR1 DFQATT, CDR2 SNEGSKA (reference sequence). The CDR3 here is CSALATSGRWVETQYF. CDR3 bases: TGCAGTGCTCTCGCTACTAGCGGGAGATGGGTAGAGACCCAGTACTTC.

The genes are TRBV5-6 and TRBJ1-4; 9 nucleotides agree with TRBD1. V lost 4 bases and J lost 4; bases outside the gene matches: 5. The CDR3 runs to 15 residues. Germline lookup yields CDR1 SGHDT and CDR2 YYEEEE. CDR3 protein: CASSPTGQGNEKLFF. The CDR3 coding sequence is TGTGCCAGCAGCCCGACGGGACAGGGTAATGAAAAACTGTTTTTT.

CDR3 nucleotides: TGTGCCAGCAGCAACGGGCCTGTCCAGCCCCAGCATTTT. Residues: CASSNGPVQPQHF. V usage is TRBV12-3 or TRBV12-4 and J usage is TRBJ1-5; D unclear. CDR3 length: 13 amino acids. Trimming shortened V by 6 bases and J by 7 bases, and 13 bases separated the two germline ends.

The gene calls are TRBV30 and TRBJ1-5; D is perhaps TRBD1 (6 bases). Germline lookup yields CDR1 GTSNPN and CDR2 SVGIG (reference sequence). This CDR3 has 13 residues. V was clipped by 3 bases and J by 6 bases, with 12 bases between them. CDR3 sequence reads: CAWRGARGQPQHF. The CDR3 region has the DNA TGTGCCTGGAGGGGGGCGCGGGGTCAGCCCCAGCATTTT.

The rearrangement joins TRBV4-2 to TRBJ2-1; 12 bases match TRBD2. V was pared by 5 bases and J by 0 bases, with 5 bases of the junction left unmatched. Germline CDR1 LGHNA, CDR2 YNFKEQ. The CDR3 sequence is 17 residues long. The CDR3 here is CASSETSGGTSYNEQFF. CDR3 bases: TGTGCCAGCAGCGAGACTAGCGGGGGAACCTCCTACAATGAGCAGTTCTTC.

The sample holds a few counts of this clonotype. This chain links TRBV18 with TRBJ1-1; 8 nucleotides match TRBD1. CDR1 and CDR2 from the germline V gene are KGHSH and LQKENI. With V trimmed by 2 bases and J by 7 bases, 9 bases remained unmatched. The CDR3 runs 15 residues. CDR3 amino acids: CASSPFTQGAGEAFF. CDR3 coding DNA: TGTGCCAGCTCACCATTTACTCAGGGGGCCGGTGAAGCTTTCTTT.

Ten or more counts support this clonotype. This chain connects TRBV12-3 or TRBV12-4 to TRBJ1-3, with a possible D match to TRBD1 (6 bases). The V gene lost 5 bases and the J gene lost 1 base, with 12 bases spanning the gap. The CDR3 is 15 amino acids. CDR3 sequence: CASSNQGFSGNTIYF. CDR3 DNA sequence: TGTGCCAGCAGTAACCAGGGGTTTTCTGGAAACACCATATATTTT.

This clonotype is labeled as medium-sized (0.01 to 0.1%). The chain is built from TRBV20-1 and TRBJ1-2; possibly TRBD1 for D (6 bases). This CDR3 region has 16 residues. The V end lost 0 bases, the J end lost 10 bases, and 24 bases lay between the germline ends. CDR1 and CDR2 (germline): DFQATT, SNEGSKA (reference sequence). CDR3 protein: CSARDLLGGADVAYTF. Written as DNA, the CDR3 is TGCAGTGCTAGAGATCTGTTGGGGGGCGCGGATGTTGCCTACACCTTC.

The table lists this clonotype with many counts. The chain recombines TRBV2 with TRBJ2-5; 7 bases line up with TRBD1. The CDR3 consists of 13 residues. V was pared by 8 bases and J by 2 bases, with 5 bases of the junction left unmatched. Germline V lookup: CDR1 SNHLY, CDR2 FYNNEI. Written as DNA, the CDR3 is TGTGCCAGCTATAGGGACAGACAAGAGACCCAGTACTTC. Its translation: CASYRDRQETQYF.

This clonotype appeared a few times. The V and J genes are TRBV3-1 and TRBJ1-6; no clear D. CDR3 length: 12 amino acids. Trimming stripped 2 bases from V and 9 bases from J, with 5 bases between. CDR1 is LGHDT, CDR2 YNNKEL, per germline (reference sequence). CDR3: CASSQRVSPLHF. The CDR3 DNA is TGTGCCAGCAGCCAAAGGGTTTCACCCCTCCACTTT.

This clonotype has more than one count but fewer than ten. The rearrangement joins TRBV2 to TRBJ1-1, with D unresolved. The V end was cut by 4 bases, the J end by 4 bases, with 16 bases between. Per the germline V gene, CDR1 is SNHLY and CDR2 is FYNNEI. The CDR3 is 15 residues long. CDR3 in DNA: TGTGCCAGCAGTGGTGCGGGAGCCGGTGTCACTGAAGCTTTCTTT. Translated, it gives CASSGAGAGVTEAFF.

The J gene is TRBJ2-1, the V gene TRBV9, with TRBD2 identical over 10 bases. Germline CDR1 reads SGDLS; CDR2 reads YYNGEE. J was trimmed by 0 bases and V by 3 bases; bases with no gene match: 6. This CDR3 has 17 amino acids. CDR3 region: CASSALAGVRSYNEQFF. CDR3 DNA: TGTGCCAGCAGCGCGCTAGCGGGAGTGCGCTCCTACAATGAGCAGTTCTTC.

This clonotype was seen a handful of times. The chain employs TRBV28 and TRBJ1-5, with 9 positions matching TRBD1. CDR1 and CDR2 (germline): MDHEN, SYDVKM. V lost 5 bases and J lost 2; bases outside the gene matches: 10. The CDR3 is 17 amino acids. In DNA form, the CDR3 reads TGTGCCAGCAGTACCGGGACAGGGAAACTAGGCAATCAGCCCCAGCATTTT. Its protein product is CASSTGTGKLGNQPQHF.

The rearrangement uses TRBV9 and TRBJ2-7, with 13 positions matching TRBD2. CDR3 length equals 16 residues. Germline V gives CDR1 SGDLS, CDR2 YYNGEE. Germline trimming cut 3 bases from V and 4 bases from J; bases unmatched to any gene: 7. This chain's CDR3 is CASSAGTSGALYEQYF. The CDR3, as DNA: TGTGCCAGCAGCGCCGGGACTAGCGGGGCGCTATACGAGCAGTACTTC.

In this sample, this clonotype turned up many times. A junction boundary mismatches the germline segment, possibly from a read error. The chain recombines TRBV20-1 with TRBJ1-4; D is possibly TRBD1 (5 bases). Germline lookup yields CDR1 DFQATT and CDR2 SNEGSKA (reference sequence). The CDR3 runs 14 residues. The CDR3 spells CSAGDGGTKEKLFF. As DNA, the CDR3 is TGCAGTGCAGGGGACGGAGGGACTAAGGAAAAACTGTTTTTT.

This chain links TRBV3-1 with TRBJ2-3; D not certain. Deletions cut 1 base from V and 2 bases from J, with 4 bases between. In germline, CDR1 is LGHDT, CDR2 YNNKEL (reference sequence). The CDR3 extends over 13 amino acids. The CDR3 DNA follows: TGTGCCAGCAGCCAAGCGGACACAGATACGCAGTATTTT. This sequence encodes CASSQADTDTQYF.

This chain connects TRBV24-1 to TRBJ2-3; D is uncertain. Germline CDR1 is KGHDR and CDR2 is SFDVKD. This CDR3 is built from 15 residues. The V end was cut by 12 bases, the J end by 2 bases, with 20 bases between. CDR3 amino acids: CAVSFHRLPTDTQYF. CDR3 coding DNA: TGTGCCGTCTCTTTTCATAGGCTGCCCACAGATACGCAGTATTTT.

This clonotype was seen at least ten times. The chain employs TRBV29-1 and TRBJ2-7, with D perhaps matching TRBD1 or TRBD2 (5 bases each). The CDR3 is 13 amino acids. Germline CDR1 and CDR2: SQVTM and ANQGSEA. V dropped 4 bases and J dropped 1 base, with 11 bases sitting between them. In DNA form, the CDR3 reads TGCAGCGTTGCTGGGGGACCGTCCTACGAGCAGTACTTC. This translates into CSVAGGPSYEQYF.